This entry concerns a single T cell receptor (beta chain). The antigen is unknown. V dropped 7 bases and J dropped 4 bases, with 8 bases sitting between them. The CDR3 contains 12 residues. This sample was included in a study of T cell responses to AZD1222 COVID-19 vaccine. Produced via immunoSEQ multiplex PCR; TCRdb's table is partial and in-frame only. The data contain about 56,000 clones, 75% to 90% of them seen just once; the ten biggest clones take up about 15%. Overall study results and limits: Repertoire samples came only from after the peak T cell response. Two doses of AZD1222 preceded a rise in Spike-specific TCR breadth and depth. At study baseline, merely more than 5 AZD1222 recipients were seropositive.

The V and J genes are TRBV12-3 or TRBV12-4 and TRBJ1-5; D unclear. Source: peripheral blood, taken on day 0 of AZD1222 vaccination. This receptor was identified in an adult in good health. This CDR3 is CASTRGNQPQHF. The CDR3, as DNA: TGTGCCAGCACCCGCGGGAATCAGCCCCAGCATTTT.